Below are 21 T cell receptor beta chains sequenced from a single sample in a study of shared clonotypes between healthy human individuals. Sequencing used immunoSEQ multiplex PCR; TCRdb keeps in-frame clones, though not all of them. The profile shows around 2.1 million clones, approximately 94% of them singletons. Sequenced material: naive CD4+ T cells sorted from blood. Subset of the sample: CD45RA+ positively selected. These receptors came from a man aged 18-30 years in good health.

The V gene is TRBV5-1, the J gene TRBJ2-3, with TRBD1 identical over 8 bases. There are 16 residues in the CDR3. Per germline, CDR1 SGHRS and CDR2 YFSETQ. J was trimmed by 3 bases and V by 4 bases; bases with no gene match: 10. The chain's CDR3 is CASSPDRAWGTDTQYF. CDR3 bases: TGCGCCAGCAGCCCGGACAGGGCCTGGGGGACAGATACGCAGTATTTT. The entire variable domain, with the rest obtained from reference TRBV5-1 and TRBJ2-3, is as follows: KAGVTQTPRYLIKTRGQQVTLSCSPISGHRSVSWYQQTPGQGLQFLFEYFSETQRNKGNFPGRFSGRQFSNSRSEMNVSTLELGDSALYLCASSPDRAWGTDTQYFGPGTRLTVL.

The chain combines TRBV29-1 with TRBJ2-7; D unresolved. The V gene lost 5 bases and the J gene lost 4 bases, with 18 bases spanning the gap. CDR1 is SQVTM, CDR2 ANQGSEA, per germline. This CDR3 spans 14 amino acids. As DNA, the CDR3 is TGCAGCGTTCCCGGGCGTCGTGCGCCATACGAGCAGTACTTC. Its protein is CSVPGRRAPYEQYF.

The gene calls are TRBV27 and TRBJ1-1; 7 positions match TRBD1. The V gene end was trimmed by 3 bases and the J gene end by 10 bases; junction bases not matched to a gene: 8. Per germline, CDR1 MNHEY and CDR2 SMNVEV (reference sequence). This CDR3 comprises 13 residues. CDR3 amino acids: CASSFSDRSVAFF. As DNA, the CDR3 is TGTGCCAGCAGTTTTTCGGACAGGTCGGTAGCTTTCTTT.

This chain uses TRBV6-6 with TRBJ1-4; D is unclear. This CDR3 is built from 13 residues. From germline, CDR1 is MNHNY and CDR2 SVGAGI (reference sequence). Trimming took 2 bases from V and 16 from J, leaving 17 bases between them. The CDR3 region has the DNA TGTGCCAGCAGTTACGGGGAGACATTGATAGGGTTTTTT. It translates to CASSYGETLIGFF.

In this sample, this clone turned up once. The chain combines TRBV7-2 with TRBJ2-7, with 7 bases fitting TRBD2. Germline V gene lookup returns CDR1 SGHTA and CDR2 FQGNSA. The CDR3 runs 16 residues. V was clipped by 1 base and J by 0 bases; unmatched bases: 6. The CDR3: CASSLDASGLSYEQYF. The CDR3 DNA reads as TGTGCCAGCAGCTTAGACGCTAGCGGACTCTCCTACGAGCAGTACTTC.

The chain has TRBV18 and TRBJ1-1; no clear D. Germline V gene data show CDR1 as KGHSH and CDR2 as LQKENI. With 2 bases removed from V and 3 bases from J, the gap between germline ends came to 13 bases. The CDR3 loop spans 15 amino acids. The CDR3 DNA is TGTGCCAGCTCACCATTAAGAACAAGGGACACTGAAGCTTTCTTT. It codes for CASSPLRTRDTEAFF.

The chain employs TRBV6-6 and TRBJ1-4; 9 positions agree with TRBD1. The germline CDR1 and CDR2 sequences are MNHNY and SVGAGI (reference sequence). The junction had 8 bases not matched to a gene; V was cut back by 5 bases and J by 7 bases. The CDR3 is 15 residues long. CDR3 DNA: TGTGCCAGCAGTACGACAGGGGGGAGTAGTGAAAAACTGTTTTTT. Translated, it gives CASSTTGGSSEKLFF.

The rearrangement links TRBV6-5 to TRBJ2-7; no clear D. Germline values: CDR1 MNHEY, CDR2 SVGAGI. The CDR3 consists of 9 residues. The V gene lost 10 bases and the J gene lost 4 bases, with 5 bases spanning the gap. CDR3 DNA: TGTGCCACCAGATACGAGCAGTACTTC. Translated, it gives CATRYEQYF.

V is TRBV19 and J is TRBJ1-6; TRBD1 agrees at 9 bases. J gave up 7 bases and V 5 bases, and 6 bases lay outside the gene matches. In germline, CDR1 is LNHDA, CDR2 SQIVND (reference sequence). The CDR3 extends over 15 amino acids. For the CDR3, the DNA is TGTGCCAGTAGTCCGGACAGGGGAACGAATTCACCCCTCCACTTT. Protein product: CASSPDRGTNSPLHF.

The chain uses TRBV19 and TRBJ2-3, with 7 bases that match TRBD2. V gave up 4 bases and J gave up 2 bases; unmatched junction bases: 3. Germline V lookup: CDR1 LNHDA, CDR2 SQIVND (reference sequence). This CDR3 is 14 amino acids long. The CDR3 protein is CASSRAGFTDTQYF. The CDR3 DNA reads TGTGCCAGTAGTAGAGCGGGGTTCACAGATACGCAGTATTTT. The variable domain in full, completed from reference TRBV19 and TRBJ2-3, reads DGGITQSPKYLFRKEGQNVTLSCEQNLNHDAMYWYRQDPGQGLRLIYYSQIVNDFQKGDIAEGYSVSREKKESFPLTVTSAQKNPTAFYLCASSRAGFTDTQYFGPGTRLTVL.

The gene calls are TRBV7-2 and TRBJ1-6, with 7 positions matching TRBD1. CDR1 is SGHTA, CDR2 FQGNSA, per germline. This CDR3 region has 18 residues. With V trimmed by 5 bases and J by 9 bases, 19 bases remained unmatched. The CDR3 sequence is CASSLNPTVGTVSSPLHF. DNA for the CDR3: TGTGCCAGCAGCCTAAACCCAACGGTGGGGACAGTAAGTTCACCCCTCCACTTT.

The chain carries TRBV5-5 and TRBJ1-5; D remains ambiguous. From germline, CDR1 is SGHKS and CDR2 YYEKEE (reference sequence). V gave up 5 bases and J gave up 0 bases, with 12 bases separating them. The CDR3 contains 15 residues. The CDR3 here is CASSSGVYSNQPQHF. In nucleotides, the CDR3 is TGTGCCAGCAGTTCAGGAGTGTATAGCAATCAGCCCCAGCATTTT.

V and J are TRBV27 and TRBJ2-7, with 8 bases fitting TRBD1. Trimming cost V 0 bases and J 5 bases; bases outside gene matches: 9. The CDR3 consists of 16 residues. Germline V lookup: CDR1 MNHEY, CDR2 SMNVEV (reference sequence). CDR3 in amino acids: CASSLSGGQGLNEQYF. The CDR3 DNA is TGTGCCAGCAGTTTATCTGGAGGACAGGGTCTGAACGAGCAGTACTTC.

This sequence joins TRBV27 and TRBJ1-1; D not certain. Germline V gene data show CDR1 as MNHEY and CDR2 as SMNVEV (reference sequence). The CDR3 has 15 residues. V lost 6 bases and J 0 bases, leaving 14 bases between the germline ends. CDR3 protein: CASRPLSRMNTEAFF. As DNA, the CDR3 is TGTGCCAGCAGGCCATTATCGAGGATGAACACTGAAGCTTTCTTT.

The chain uses TRBV28 and TRBJ1-1, with D possibly matching TRBD1 (5 bases). The CDR3 is 11 residues long. Germline CDR1 reads MDHEN; CDR2 reads SYDVKM. V dropped 5 bases and J dropped 12 bases, with 13 bases sitting between them. CDR3 DNA: TGTGCCAGCAGTCAACAGGTGCTTTCTTTCTTT. It is translated as CASSQQVLSFF.

The V gene is TRBV5-1, the J gene TRBJ2-1, with 7 bases identical to TRBD1. The CDR3 is made up of 14 amino acids. Germline-derived CDR1 and CDR2 are SGHRS and YFSETQ. After removal of 4 bases from V and 6 bases from J, the junction contained 7 bases not matched to a gene. Here the CDR3 reads CASSKRDRVNEQFF. Here the CDR3 DNA reads TGCGCCAGCAGCAAAAGAGACAGGGTCAATGAGCAGTTCTTC.

The V and J genes are TRBV18 and TRBJ2-3, with D hard to call. The CDR3 runs to 14 residues. Germline CDR1 KGHSH, CDR2 LQKENI. With 6 bases removed from V and 6 bases from J, the gap between germline ends came to 16 bases. The CDR3 nucleotides are TGTGCCAGCTCCCTCGGCTCAGAAGCCGATACGCAGTATTTT. Its translation is CASSLGSEADTQYF.

The rearrangement joins TRBV25-1 to TRBJ1-2; weak D call: TRBD1 (6 bases). Looked up from germline, CDR1 is MGHDK and CDR2 is SYGVNS. This CDR3 has 12 residues. V was clipped by 8 bases and J by 6 bases, with 13 bases between them. The chain's CDR3 is CASGGWGHGYTF. The CDR3 bases are TGTGCCAGCGGTGGGTGGGGGCATGGCTACACCTTC.

This chain connects TRBV11-2 to TRBJ2-1, with a tentative D call TRBD2 (6 bases). The CDR3 is 15 residues long. Germline CDR1 and CDR2: SGHAT and FQNNGV. Trimming pared 1 base from V and 5 bases from J, leaving 12 bases between. CDR3 sequence reads: CASSLGLERDNEQFF. As DNA, the CDR3 is TGTGCCAGCAGCTTAGGACTAGAAAGGGACAATGAGCAGTTCTTC.

J is TRBJ1-5 and V is TRBV6-1, with D perhaps TRBD1 (5 bases). Trimming took 3 bases from V and 4 from J, leaving 13 bases between them. The CDR3 extends over 15 amino acids. From germline, CDR1 is MNHNS and CDR2 SASEGT. CDR3 region: CASSDQGLGNQPQHF. The CDR3 coding sequence is TGTGCCAGCAGTGACCAGGGACTGGGAAATCAGCCCCAGCATTTT.

This rearrangement joins TRBV10-1 to TRBJ2-5; tentatively, D is TRBD1 or TRBD2 (5 bases each). Germline CDR1 is WNHNN and CDR2 is SYGVQD (reference sequence). This CDR3 is built from 13 residues. The ends were cut back, 3 bases at V and 5 bases at J, with 10 bases in the middle. CDR3 DNA: TGCGCCAGCAGTGAATCAGGGACCGAGACCCAGTACTTC. This sequence encodes CASSESGTETQYF.